Shown below are 22 T cell receptor beta chains from a single sample sequenced in a study of T cell responses to AZD1222 COVID-19 vaccine. Method: immunoSEQ multiplex PCR; TCRdb's copy keeps in-frame clones and lacks some. The sample contains over 65,000 clones, over 85% of which appear only once. Sequenced here: peripheral blood, sampled 28 days after the second AZD1222 dose. The receptors stem from an adult who received the AZD1222 COVID-19 vaccine.

This sequence joins TRBV6-1 and TRBJ1-1; D uncertain. Germline V gives CDR1 MNHNS, CDR2 SASEGT. Trimming shortened V by 1 base and J by 0 bases, and 12 bases separated the two germline ends. This CDR3 is built from 16 residues. The CDR3 bases are TGTGCCAGCAGTGAAGGGATGACATACATGAACACTGAAGCTTTCTTT. Its protein is CASSEGMTYMNTEAFF.

The CDR3 here is CASSLVPGGKKETQYF. CDR3 nucleotide sequence: TGTGCCAGCAGCTTAGTTCCGGGGGGGAAAAAAGAGACCCAGTACTTC. The chain carries TRBV7-9 and TRBJ2-5; TRBD2 matches at 8 bases. Germline V CDR1 and CDR2: SEHNR, FQNEAQ (reference sequence). The length of the CDR3 is 16 residues. J gave up 3 bases and V 1 base, and 7 bases lay outside the gene matches.

The chain links TRBV9 to TRBJ2-2; D uncertain. The CDR3 has 14 amino acids. Trimming shortened V by 0 bases and J by 6 bases, and 9 bases separated the two germline ends. CDR1 is SGDLS, CDR2 YYNGEE, per germline. The CDR3 is CASSVEDDPGELFF. As DNA, the CDR3 is TGTGCCAGCAGCGTAGAGGATGACCCCGGGGAGCTGTTTTTT.

This rearrangement joins TRBV20-1 to TRBJ2-1; D is undetermined. Germline V gene sequence: CDR1 DFQATT, CDR2 SNEGSKA (reference sequence). V gave up 4 bases and J gave up 4 bases, with 5 bases separating them. This CDR3 contains 11 residues. The CDR3, as DNA: TGCAGTGCTAAGGGTTACAATGAGCAGTTCTTC. Translated, it gives CSAKGYNEQFF.

This clone came up once. This chain connects TRBV27 to TRBJ1-1; maybe TRBD1 (6 bases). The V gene lost 0 bases and the J gene lost 5 bases, with 13 bases spanning the gap. This CDR3 contains 15 residues. The germline gives CDR1 MNHEY, CDR2 SMNVEV (reference sequence). CDR3 loop: CASSLSQGSVTEAFF. The CDR3 DNA is TGTGCCAGCAGTTTATCACAGGGATCGGTGACTGAAGCTTTCTTT.

The chain links TRBV2 to TRBJ1-5; D is unresolved. CDR3 length equals 14 residues. The ends were cut back, 4 bases at V and 3 bases at J, with 10 bases in the middle. Germline assignment: CDR1 SNHLY and CDR2 FYNNEI. In nucleotides, the CDR3 is TGTGCCAGCAGTGTCATGAAAAACAATCAGCCCCAGCATTTT. Residues: CASSVMKNNQPQHF.

This chain joins TRBV19 and TRBJ1-5; TRBD1 might be the D (6 bases). The V and J ends lost 6 bases and 3 bases respectively, with 15 bases between them. CDR3 length: 15 residues. CDR1 LNHDA and CDR2 SQIVND come from the germline V gene (reference sequence). CDR3 region: CASRSGQRINQPQHF. CDR3 in DNA: TGTGCCAGTAGGTCCGGACAGCGCATCAATCAGCCCCAGCATTTT.

This clone was observed once. The chain is built from TRBV7-2 and TRBJ2-7, with 9 bases that match TRBD2. V shed 5 bases, J shed 5 bases, and the junction held 16 bases outside the gene matches. CDR3 length: 17 residues. From germline, CDR1 is SGHTA and CDR2 FQGNSA. The CDR3 nucleotides are TGTGCCAGCAGCCCAGTCCCTCGTCGCGGGGGGGCCCACGAGCAGTACTTC. Residues: CASSPVPRRGGAHEQYF.

The CDR3 nucleotides read TGTGCCAGCAGTCAACCGCGGAGCCAAGAGACCCAGTACTTC. This translates into CASSQPRSQETQYF. The V call is TRBV6-5, the J call TRBJ2-5; D is ambiguous. Between the trimmed V and J ends, which lost 5 bases and 1 base, there was a span of 11 bases. The CDR3 totals 14 residues. Germline-derived CDR1 and CDR2 are MNHEY and SVGAGI.

This clone was counted only a few times. The rearrangement uses TRBV18 and TRBJ2-5, with no clear D. V was trimmed by 3 bases and J by 4 bases, leaving 3 bases between them. The CDR3 has 11 amino acids. Germline loops: CDR1 KGHSH, CDR2 LQKENI. The CDR3 region has the DNA TGTGCCAGCTCACCGGGAGAGACCCAGTACTTC. Protein sequence: CASSPGETQYF.

This chain joins TRBV4-2 and TRBJ2-7, with a weak D call TRBD1 (5 bases). The CDR3 contains 12 residues. The ends were cut back, 2 bases at V and 4 bases at J, with 6 bases in the middle. Germline V gene lookup returns CDR1 LGHNA and CDR2 YNFKEQ. DNA for the CDR3: TGTGCCAGCAGCCAACAGGGTTACGAGCAGTACTTC. It translates to CASSQQGYEQYF.

The chain recombines TRBV27 with TRBJ2-7; D gene ambiguous. The CDR3 contains 13 residues. Deletions cut 4 bases from V and 2 bases from J, with 9 bases between. From germline, CDR1 is MNHEY and CDR2 SMNVEV (reference sequence). In DNA form, the CDR3 reads TGTGCCAGCAGTTCACGAAAGGCCTACGAGCAGTACTTC. This codes for CASSSRKAYEQYF.

V and J are TRBV4-2 and TRBJ1-2; possible D gene TRBD1, 6 bases. There are 17 residues in the CDR3. Trimming pared 0 bases from V and 4 bases from J, leaving 18 bases between. Germline V gene data show CDR1 as LGHNA and CDR2 as YNFKEQ. The CDR3 region has the DNA TGTGCCAGCAGCCAAGACCCGGACATGGGGGGGCCCTATGGCTACACCTTC. It is translated as CASSQDPDMGGPYGYTF.

The chain has TRBV5-1 and TRBJ2-1; 11 positions match TRBD2. V shed 3 bases, J shed 9 bases, and the junction held 11 bases outside the gene matches. Germline V lookup: CDR1 SGHRS, CDR2 YFSETQ. The length of the CDR3 is 16 residues. CDR3 sequence reads: CASSSPTSGKSLEQFF. The CDR3 DNA is TGCGCCAGCAGCTCCCCGACTAGCGGGAAATCTCTTGAGCAGTTCTTC.

This clone has only one observation. The V call is TRBV6-6, the J call TRBJ2-2; weak D call: TRBD1 (6 bases). Germline values: CDR1 MNHNY, CDR2 SVGAGI (reference sequence). This CDR3 is 14 amino acids long. Trimming stripped 8 bases from V and 5 bases from J, with 15 bases between. CDR3 in DNA: TGTGCCAGCTTTGTACAGGGTTGGACCGGGGAGCTGTTTTTT. Its translation is CASFVQGWTGELFF.

This clone was seen a single time. V gene TRBV19 combines with J gene TRBJ2-2; TRBD2 might be the D (5 bases). Trimming removed 8 bases at V and 3 bases at J, with 19 bases between. Germline V CDR1 and CDR2: LNHDA, SQIVND (reference sequence). The length of the CDR3 is 16 residues. The CDR3 loop reads CASEGIFGEHTGELFF. CDR3 DNA sequence: TGTGCCAGTGAGGGCATATTTGGGGAGCACACCGGGGAGCTGTTTTTT. Full variable domain (rest looked up from reference TRBV19 and TRBJ2-2): DGGITQSPKYLFRKEGQNVTLSCEQNLNHDAMYWYRQDPGQGLRLIYYSQIVNDFQKGDIAEGYSVSREKKESFPLTVTSAQKNPTAFYLCASEGIFGEHTGELFFGEGSRLTVL.

V usage is TRBV29-1 and J usage is TRBJ2-7; 7 bases line up with TRBD2. Looked up from germline, CDR1 is SQVTM and CDR2 is ANQGSEA. J was trimmed by 6 bases and V by 4 bases; bases with no gene match: 6. This CDR3 region has 12 residues. CDR3 residues: CSVVGSGGEQYF. DNA for the CDR3: TGCAGCGTTGTTGGCTCGGGGGGCGAGCAGTACTTC.

In DNA form, the CDR3 reads TGCGCCAGCAGCCCAATCCCCCCGGATACGCAGTATTTT. Translation: CASSPIPPDTQYF. The rearrangement joins TRBV4-1 to TRBJ2-3, with D unclear. Trimming took 4 bases from V and 6 from J, leaving 11 bases between them. Germline loops: CDR1 MGHRA, CDR2 YSYEKL. This CDR3 spans 13 amino acids.

This clone was observed a handful of times. The genes are TRBV5-1 and TRBJ2-7; D may be TRBD1 (6 bases). The CDR3 spans 15 residues. Deletions cut 0 bases from V and 0 bases from J, with 10 bases between. CDR1 and CDR2 (germline): SGHRS, YFSETQ. CDR3 sequence reads: CASSLDRDCSYEQYV. The CDR3 region has the DNA TGCGCCAGCAGCTTGGACAGGGATTGCTCCTACGAGCAGTACGTC.

The chain has TRBV7-3 and TRBJ1-2; D not certain. The CDR3 consists of 13 residues. Trimming took off 3 bases at V and 6 bases at J, with 11 bases between the two ends. CDR1 and CDR2 from the germline V gene are SGHTA and FQGTGA. CDR3 nucleotides: TGTGCCAGCAGCTTTTACAGCGGGGATGGCTACACCTTC. Translation gives CASSFYSGDGYTF.

The chain joins TRBV9 to TRBJ2-7, with 9 bases aligning to TRBD2. J gave up 0 bases and V 3 bases, and 4 bases lay outside the gene matches. Germline V gene data show CDR1 as SGDLS and CDR2 as YYNGEE. The CDR3 covers 15 residues. This chain's CDR3 is CASSGSGGSSYEQYF. The CDR3 nucleotides read TGTGCCAGCAGCGGGAGCGGGGGGTCCTCCTACGAGCAGTACTTC.

The gene calls are TRBV11-3 and TRBJ2-7; no clear D. The CDR3 contains 11 residues. V dropped 4 bases and J dropped 7 bases, with 8 bases sitting between them. Germline CDR1 is SGHNT and CDR2 is YENEEA. The CDR3 here is CASSSSWEQYV. In DNA, the CDR3 is TGTGCCAGCAGCTCTTCGTGGGAGCAGTACGTC.